This entry describes one T cell receptor (beta chain). This clonotype was seen more than once but under ten times. The antigen it binds to is not known. Base qualities are missing; no much larger clone stands one base away. The cysteine opens and the phenylalanine closes a CDR3 of 17 amino acids. Only the CDR3 DNA stays, 51 bases, in frame from base 1. Trimmed from V: 6 bases; trimmed from J: 2 bases; junction bases lacking a gene match: 9. Based on the germline V gene, the CDR1 and CDR2 sequences are LGHNT and FRNRAP. This entry comes from a study of breast tumors, draining lymph nodes, adjacent tissues (dated by TCRdb to 2016 to 2018). Notes on the research overall: Breast cancer patients provided tumor, adjacent nontumor tissue and axillary lymph nodes, and the study compared the TCR beta repertoires across these three sources. In human breast cancer, the study set out to evaluate how tumor, surrounding tissue and draining lymph node repertoires relate to one another and whether T cells may move between these sites.

Results and caveats for the whole study, not just this receptor: Tumor T-cell repertoires showed less diversity than lymph node repertoires and more diversity than nontumor tissue repertoires, and tumor T-cell repertoires showed preferential V and J gene usage. The data were judged consistent with most tumor T cells deriving from the lymph node and then expanding within tumor tissue. In luminal-like breast cancer, tumor and nontumor tissue repertoires resembled each other significantly more than in basal-like breast cancer. The study presented the conclusion that tumor T cells originate in lymph nodes as consistent with a hypothesis, not as something directly demonstrated.

The axillary draining lymph nodes of breast cancer patients were the source of the lymph node samples. The sequencing machine was an Illumina HiSeq 2000. TCR beta chain libraries were generated through multiplex PCR amplification. High-throughput sequencing was used to analyze the amplified TCR beta chain products. Using fastp at Q25 and MiXCR, TCRdb reprocessed the public reads and kept productive beta chains. A single entry per CDR3 protein holds the most common genes and DNA from its merged rows. Counted in this sample were about 270,000 distinct CDR3 sequences; over 25% of them appeared once. Jointly, the top ten make up 0.85% to 1.2% of the sample.

The sequenced sample consisted of axillary lymph node tissue. The chain joins TRBV12-5 to TRBJ2-1; TRBD2 matches 11 bases in the middle. The receptor was isolated from a female donor with breast cancer. Some clones in this sample may be carry-over from other donors' samples. The DNA reads as follows: TGTGCTAGTGGACTAGCGGGAGTCTTCTCCCCCTACAATGAGCAGTTCTTC. It encodes CASGLAGVFSPYNEQFF. Joined to the reference TRBV12-5 and TRBJ2-1 proteins, this CDR3 gives the full variable domain: DARVTQTPRHKVTEMGQEVTMRCQPILGHNTVFWYRQTMMQGLELLAYFRNRAPLDDSGMPKDRFSAEMPDATLATLKIQPSEPRDSAVYFCASGLAGVFSPYNEQFFGPGTRLTVL.